These 3 T cell receptor beta chains share one sample of origin, sequenced in a study of blood T cell repertoires in COVID-19. Produced via immunoSEQ multiplex PCR; TCRdb's table is partial and in-frame only. This sample yields 60,000 to 95,000 clones, of which approximately 74% are seen a single time; roughly 2.6% belongs to the top ten. The sequenced sample was peripheral blood. These TCRs come from a human donor with acute or convalescent COVID-19. The donor label of this sample is uncertain.

The V call is TRBV28, the J call TRBJ1-2, with TRBD1 identical over 11 bases. Unmatched junction bases numbered 7, after V lost 2 bases and J lost 8 bases. Germline assignment: CDR1 MDHEN and CDR2 SYDVKM. The CDR3 has 15 residues. As DNA, the CDR3 is TGTGCCAGCAGTTTAGGGGGACAGGGGGAAGGAGGCTACACCTTC. Translating gives CASSLGGQGEGGYTF.

CDR3 coding DNA: TGTGCCAGCAGCCCGGGAAGCAATCAGCCCCAGCATTTT. It yields the protein CASSPGSNQPQHF. J is TRBJ1-5 and V is TRBV6-4; D not resolved. The CDR3 sequence is 13 residues long. The germline V and J ends were trimmed by 6 bases and 1 base, with 7 bases remaining between them. Germline V CDR1 and CDR2: MRHNA, SNTAGT.

The chain links TRBV7-6 to TRBJ2-2; weak D call: TRBD1 (5 bases). CDR1 is SGHVS and CDR2 is FNYEAQ in the germline V gene. CDR3 length equals 15 residues. The germline V and J ends were trimmed by 3 bases and 0 bases, with 8 bases remaining between them. The DNA of the CDR3 is TGTGCCAGCAGCTTTTTACAGGCGAACACCGGGGAGCTGTTTTTT. It is translated as CASSFLQANTGELFF.